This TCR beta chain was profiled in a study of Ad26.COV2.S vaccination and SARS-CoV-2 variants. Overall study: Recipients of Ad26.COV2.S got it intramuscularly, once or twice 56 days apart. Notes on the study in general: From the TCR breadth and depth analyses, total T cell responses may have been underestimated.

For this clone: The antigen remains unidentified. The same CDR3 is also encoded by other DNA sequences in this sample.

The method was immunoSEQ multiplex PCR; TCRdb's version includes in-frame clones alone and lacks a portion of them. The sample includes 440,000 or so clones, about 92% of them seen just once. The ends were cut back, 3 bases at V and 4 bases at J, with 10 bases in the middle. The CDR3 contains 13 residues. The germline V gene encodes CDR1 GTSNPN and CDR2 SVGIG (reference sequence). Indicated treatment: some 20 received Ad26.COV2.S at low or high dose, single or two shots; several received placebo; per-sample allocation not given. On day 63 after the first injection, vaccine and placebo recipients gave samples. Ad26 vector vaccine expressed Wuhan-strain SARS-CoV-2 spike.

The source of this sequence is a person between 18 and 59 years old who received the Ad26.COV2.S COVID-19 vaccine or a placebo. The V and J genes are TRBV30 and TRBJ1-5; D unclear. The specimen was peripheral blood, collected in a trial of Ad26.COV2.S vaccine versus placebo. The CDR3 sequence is CAWSVQSNQPQHF. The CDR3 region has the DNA TGTGCCTGGAGCGTACAGAGTAATCAGCCCCAGCATTTT.